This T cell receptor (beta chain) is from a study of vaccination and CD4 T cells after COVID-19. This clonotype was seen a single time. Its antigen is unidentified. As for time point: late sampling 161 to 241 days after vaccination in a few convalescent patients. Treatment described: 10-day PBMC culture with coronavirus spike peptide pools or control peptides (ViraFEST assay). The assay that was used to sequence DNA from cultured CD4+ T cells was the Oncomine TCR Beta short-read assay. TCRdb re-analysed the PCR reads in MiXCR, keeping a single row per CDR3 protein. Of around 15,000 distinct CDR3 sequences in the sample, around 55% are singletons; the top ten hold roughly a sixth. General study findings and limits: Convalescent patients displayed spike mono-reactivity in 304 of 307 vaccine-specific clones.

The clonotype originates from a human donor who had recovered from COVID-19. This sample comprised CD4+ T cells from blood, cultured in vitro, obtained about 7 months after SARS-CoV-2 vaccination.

DNA for the CDR3: TGTGCCAGCAGCCCCCTTCTTATCTGGGACAGGGGAACTAACTATGGCTACACCTTC. This gives the protein CASSPLLIWDRGTNYGYTF. The chain uses TRBV27 and TRBJ1-2, with 10 bases matching TRBD1. The V gene's germline CDR1 is MNHEY and CDR2 SMNVEV (reference sequence). The CDR3 consists of 19 residues. V lost 6 bases to trimming and J lost 0 bases; unmatched junction nucleotides: 16.